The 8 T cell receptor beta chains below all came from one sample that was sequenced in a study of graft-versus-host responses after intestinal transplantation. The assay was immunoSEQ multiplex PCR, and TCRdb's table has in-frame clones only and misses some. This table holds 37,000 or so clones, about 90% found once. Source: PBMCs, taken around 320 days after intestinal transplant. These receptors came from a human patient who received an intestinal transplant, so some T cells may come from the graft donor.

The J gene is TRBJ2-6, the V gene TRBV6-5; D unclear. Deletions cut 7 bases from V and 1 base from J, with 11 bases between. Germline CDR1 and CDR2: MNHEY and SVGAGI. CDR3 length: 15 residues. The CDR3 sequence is CASKGSLSGANVLTF. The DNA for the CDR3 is TGTGCCAGCAAAGGAAGCCTATCTGGGGCCAACGTCCTGACTTTC.

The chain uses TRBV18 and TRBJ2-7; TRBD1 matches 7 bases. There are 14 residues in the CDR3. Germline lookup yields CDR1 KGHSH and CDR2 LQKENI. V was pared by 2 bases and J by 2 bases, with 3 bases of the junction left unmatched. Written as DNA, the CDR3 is TGTGCCAGCTCACCAGGACAGGAGCCCTACGAGCAGTACTTC. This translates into CASSPGQEPYEQYF. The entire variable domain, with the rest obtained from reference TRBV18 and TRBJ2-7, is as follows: NAGVMQNPRHLVRRRGQEARLRCSPMKGHSHVYWYRQLPEEGLKFMVYLQKENIIDESGMPKERFSAEFPKEGPSILRIQQVVRGDSAAYFCASSPGQEPYEQYFGPGTRLTVT.

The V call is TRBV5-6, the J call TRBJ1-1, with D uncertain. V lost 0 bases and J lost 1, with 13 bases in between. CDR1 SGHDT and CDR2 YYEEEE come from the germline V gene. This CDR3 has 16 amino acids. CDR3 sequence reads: CASSLGVSPRNTEAFF. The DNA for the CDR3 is TGTGCCAGCAGCTTGGGTGTCAGTCCAAGGAACACTGAAGCTTTCTTT.

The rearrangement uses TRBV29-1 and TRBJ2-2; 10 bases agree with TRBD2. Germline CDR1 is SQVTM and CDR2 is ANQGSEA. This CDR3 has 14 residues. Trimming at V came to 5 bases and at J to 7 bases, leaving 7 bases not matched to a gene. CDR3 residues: CSVLAGVRGGELFF. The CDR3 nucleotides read TGCAGCGTTCTAGCGGGGGTTCGTGGCGGGGAGCTGTTTTTT.

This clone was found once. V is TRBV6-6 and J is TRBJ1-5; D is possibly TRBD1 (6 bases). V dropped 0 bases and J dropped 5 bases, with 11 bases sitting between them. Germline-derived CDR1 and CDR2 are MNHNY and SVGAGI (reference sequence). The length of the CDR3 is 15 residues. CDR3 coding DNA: TGTGCCAGCAGTTACTCAGGGGGGTCACATCAGCCCCAGCATTTT. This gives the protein CASSYSGGSHQPQHF.

In DNA, the CDR3 is TGTGCCAGCAGCTTATGGACCAACAATTCACCCCTCCACTTT. Encoded protein: CASSLWTNNSPLHF. The V call is TRBV11-2, the J call TRBJ1-6; D not certain. Germline V CDR1 and CDR2: SGHAT, FQNNGV. The CDR3 has 14 amino acids. V lost 2 bases and J lost 7, with 9 bases in between.

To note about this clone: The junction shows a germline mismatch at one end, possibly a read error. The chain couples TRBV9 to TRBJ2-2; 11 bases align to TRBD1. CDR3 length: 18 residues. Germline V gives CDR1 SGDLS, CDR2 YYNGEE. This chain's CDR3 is CATSLSLGGQGDIGELFF. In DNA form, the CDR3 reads TGTGCCACCAGCCTATCCTTGGGGGGACAGGGGGATATCGGGGAGCTGTTTTTT.

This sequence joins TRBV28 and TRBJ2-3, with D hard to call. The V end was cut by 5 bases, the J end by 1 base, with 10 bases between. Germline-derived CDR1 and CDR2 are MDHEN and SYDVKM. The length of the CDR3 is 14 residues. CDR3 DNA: TGTGCCAGCAGTACCCAGATGGGCACAGATACGCAGTATTTT. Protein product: CASSTQMGTDTQYF.